This T cell receptor beta chain is drawn from a study of blood T cell repertoires in COVID-19. Participant ages covered about 18 to 89 years across about two dozen US areas. Clones were sequenced by immunoSEQ multiplex PCR, and TCRdb holds only the in-frame ones, with some missing. This table has 200,000 to 250,000 clones, 82% appearing once. Sequences were obtained from PBMCs or T cells enriched from blood (not recorded which). The clonotype comes from a woman aged 60-75 years who had recovered from COVID-19.

CDR3 loop: CASSSTRQGARNTIYF. The CDR3 nucleotides are TGTGCCAGCAGCTCCACCCGACAGGGGGCGAGAAACACCATATATTTT. The chain combines TRBV7-8 with TRBJ1-3, with 10 bases matching TRBD1. The CDR3 spans 16 residues. The germline CDR1 and CDR2 sequences are SGHVS and FQNEAQ. J was trimmed by 5 bases and V by 4 bases; bases with no gene match: 8.